This is a list of T cell receptor beta chains from one sample in a study of shared clonotypes between healthy human individuals. Method: immunoSEQ multiplex PCR; TCRdb's copy keeps in-frame clones and lacks some. The repertoire consists of 900,000 to 1,200,000 clones, with 78% occurring once and the leading ten covering roughly 0.65%. The sequenced sample consisted of memory CD4+ T cells from PBMCs. Every receptor here comes from a man younger than 30 in good health. Some clones in this sample may be carry-over from other donors' samples. The CDR3 runs from the conserved cysteine through the conserved F or W.

CDR3,J,V
CASSLGGRTIYF,TRBJ1-3,TRBV4-2
CASSKVGQGVAYEQYF,TRBJ2-7,TRBV5-4
CASGRDGYEQYF,TRBJ2-7,TRBV7-9
CASSLDAGELFF,TRBJ2-2,TRBV7-7
CASSLEDEQFF,TRBJ2-1,TRBV5-1
CASSKTSGANEQFF,TRBJ2-1,TRBV7-9
CASSRGTPGEQYF,TRBJ2-7,TRBV28
CASSPRLAGTGELFF,TRBJ2-2,TRBV9
CASSLRSYEQYF,TRBJ2-7,TRBV5-4
CASSLPTTWTGINEKLFF,TRBJ1-4,TRBV28
CASSLGSNTGELFF,TRBJ2-2,TRBV5-1
CAIREGTEAFF,TRBJ1-1,TRBV10-3
CASSYRSNTGELFF,TRBJ2-2,TRBV9
CASSVAPEYNEQFF,TRBJ2-1,TRBV9
CASSKGTGGFYEQYF,TRBJ2-7,TRBV19
CASSYTETNSYEQYF,TRBJ2-7,TRBV28
CASSPRTGWPEAFF,TRBJ1-1,TRBV7-3
CASSSTGWGTEAFF,TRBJ1-1,TRBV28
CASTAEGLEQFF,TRBJ2-1,TRBV7-2
CASSQDLSGRRYRTDTQYF,TRBJ2-3,TRBV4-2
CASSRSGRYEQYF,TRBJ2-7,TRBV19
CASSLAVAISSGANVLTF,TRBJ2-6,TRBV5-6
CASSRTSPDTQYF,TRBJ2-3,TRBV4-3